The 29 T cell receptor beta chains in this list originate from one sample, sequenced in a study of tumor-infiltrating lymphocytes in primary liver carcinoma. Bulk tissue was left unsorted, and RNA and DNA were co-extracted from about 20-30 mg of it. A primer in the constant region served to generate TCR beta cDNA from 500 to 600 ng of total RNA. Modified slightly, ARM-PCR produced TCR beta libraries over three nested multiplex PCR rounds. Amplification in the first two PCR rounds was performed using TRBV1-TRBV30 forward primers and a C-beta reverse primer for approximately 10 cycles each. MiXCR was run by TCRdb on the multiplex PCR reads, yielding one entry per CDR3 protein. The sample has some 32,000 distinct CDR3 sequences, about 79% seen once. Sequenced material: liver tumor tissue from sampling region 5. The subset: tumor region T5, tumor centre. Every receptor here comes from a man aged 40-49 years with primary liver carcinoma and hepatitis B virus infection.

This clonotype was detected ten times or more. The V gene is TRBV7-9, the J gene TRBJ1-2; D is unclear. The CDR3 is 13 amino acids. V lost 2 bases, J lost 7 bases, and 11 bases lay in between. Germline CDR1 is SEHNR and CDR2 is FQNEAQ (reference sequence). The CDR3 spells CASSLRPMGGYTF. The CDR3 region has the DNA TGTGCCAGCAGCTTAAGACCAATGGGTGGCTACACCTTC.

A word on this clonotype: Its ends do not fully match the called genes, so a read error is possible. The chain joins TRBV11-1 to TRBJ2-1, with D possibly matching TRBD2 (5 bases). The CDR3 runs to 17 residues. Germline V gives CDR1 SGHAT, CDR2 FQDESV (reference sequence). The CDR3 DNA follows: TGTACCAGCACCATCGGGCCCGGGTTACACTCCTACAATGAGCGGCTCTTC. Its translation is CTSTIGPGLHSYNERLF.

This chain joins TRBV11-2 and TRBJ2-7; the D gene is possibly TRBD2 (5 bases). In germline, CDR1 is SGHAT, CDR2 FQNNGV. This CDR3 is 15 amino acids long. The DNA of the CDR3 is TGTGTCAGTAGCTTAGAGTACGGGATCTCTGGCGAGCAGTACTTC. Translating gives CVSSLEYGISGEQYF.

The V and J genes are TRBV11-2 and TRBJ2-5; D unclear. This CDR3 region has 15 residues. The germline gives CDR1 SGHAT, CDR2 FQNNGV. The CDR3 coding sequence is TGTATCAGCAACTTCGAGTGGAATCAGAGGGAGACCCAGTACTTC. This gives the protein CISNFEWNQRETQYF.

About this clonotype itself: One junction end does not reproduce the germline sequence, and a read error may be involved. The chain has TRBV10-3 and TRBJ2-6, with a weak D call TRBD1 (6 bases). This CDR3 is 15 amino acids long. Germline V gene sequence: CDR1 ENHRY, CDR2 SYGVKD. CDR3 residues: CAISWTDSGANVLAF. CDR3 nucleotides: TGTGCCATCTCCTGGACAGACTCTGGGGCCAACGTCCTGGCTTTC.

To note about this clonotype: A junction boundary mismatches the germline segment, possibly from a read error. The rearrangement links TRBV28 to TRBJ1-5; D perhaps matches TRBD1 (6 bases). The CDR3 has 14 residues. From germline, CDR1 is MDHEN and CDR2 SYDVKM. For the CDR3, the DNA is TGTGTCAGCGGCCCCCTGACAGGAACCCAGCCCCAGCATTTT. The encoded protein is CVSGPLTGTQPQHF.

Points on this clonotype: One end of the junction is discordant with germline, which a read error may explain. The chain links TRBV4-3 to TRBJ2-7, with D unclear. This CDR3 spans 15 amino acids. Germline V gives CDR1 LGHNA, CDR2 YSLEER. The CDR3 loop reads CASSQDQETPYEQYF. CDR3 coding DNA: TGCGCCAGCAGCCAAGATCAAGAGACTCCCTACGAGCAATACTTC.

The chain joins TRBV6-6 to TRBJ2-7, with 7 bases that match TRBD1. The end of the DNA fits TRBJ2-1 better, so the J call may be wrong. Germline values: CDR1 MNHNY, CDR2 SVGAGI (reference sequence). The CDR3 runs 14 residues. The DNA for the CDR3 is TGTGCCGGCCTTCCCACAGGGGCCTCGGGGGAGCAGTTCTTC. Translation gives CAGLPTGASGEQFF.

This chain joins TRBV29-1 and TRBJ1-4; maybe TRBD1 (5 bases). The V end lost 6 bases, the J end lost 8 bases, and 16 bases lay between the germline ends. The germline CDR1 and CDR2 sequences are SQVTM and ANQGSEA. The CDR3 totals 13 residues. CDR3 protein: CSVRGGPGEKLFF. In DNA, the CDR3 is TGCAGCGTGAGGGGAGGGCCGGGCGAAAAACTGTTTTTT. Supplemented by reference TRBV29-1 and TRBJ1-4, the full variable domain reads SAVISQKPSRDICQRGTSLTIQCQVDSQVTMMFWYRQQPGQSLTLIATANQGSEATYESGFVIDKFPISRPNLTFSTLTVSNMSPEDSSIYLCSVRGGPGEKLFFGSGTQLSVL.

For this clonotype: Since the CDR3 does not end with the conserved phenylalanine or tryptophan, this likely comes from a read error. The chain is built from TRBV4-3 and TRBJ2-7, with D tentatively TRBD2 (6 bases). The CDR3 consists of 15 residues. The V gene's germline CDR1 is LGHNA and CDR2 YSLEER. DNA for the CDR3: TGCGCCAGCAGGCAAGATCGGGAGACTACCTACGAACAGTACCTC. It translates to CASRQDRETTYEQYL.

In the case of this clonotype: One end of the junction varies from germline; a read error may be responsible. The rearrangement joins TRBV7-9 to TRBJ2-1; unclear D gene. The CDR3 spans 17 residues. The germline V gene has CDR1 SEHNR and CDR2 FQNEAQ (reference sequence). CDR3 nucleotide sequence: TGTGCCAGCAGCTTACCATATCAACGGCCTAAAACAAATGAGCAGGTCTTC. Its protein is CASSLPYQRPKTNEQVF.

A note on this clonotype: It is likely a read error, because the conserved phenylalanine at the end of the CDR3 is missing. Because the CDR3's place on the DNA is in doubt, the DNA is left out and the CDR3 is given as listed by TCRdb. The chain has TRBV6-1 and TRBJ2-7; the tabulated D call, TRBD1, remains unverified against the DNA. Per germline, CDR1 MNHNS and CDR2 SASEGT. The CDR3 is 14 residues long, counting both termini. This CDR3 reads CASKAGQGITKEYI.

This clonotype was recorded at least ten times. The CDR3 loop reads CASSFVGQGAMGTQYF. The DNA for the CDR3 is TGTGCCAGCAGCTTCGTGGGACAGGGGGCAATGGGTACGCAGTATTTT. J is TRBJ2-3 and V is TRBV6-2 or TRBV6-3; 12 bases line up with TRBD1. The germline gives CDR1 MNHEY, CDR2 SVGEGT. V lost 6 bases to trimming and J lost 8 bases; unmatched junction nucleotides: 12. The CDR3 is 16 amino acids.

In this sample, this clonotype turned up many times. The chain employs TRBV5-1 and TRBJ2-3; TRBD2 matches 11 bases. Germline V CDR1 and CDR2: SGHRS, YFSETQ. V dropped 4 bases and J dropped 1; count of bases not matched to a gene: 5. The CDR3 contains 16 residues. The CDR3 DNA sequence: TGCGCCAGCAGCCCGTTAGCGGGAGGGGGCACAGATACGCAGTATTTT. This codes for CASSPLAGGGTDTQYF.

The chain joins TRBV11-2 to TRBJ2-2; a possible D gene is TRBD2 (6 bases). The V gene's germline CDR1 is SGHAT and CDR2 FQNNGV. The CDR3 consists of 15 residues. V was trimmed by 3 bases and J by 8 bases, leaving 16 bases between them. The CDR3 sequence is CASSFAGSNVGELFF. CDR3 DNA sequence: TGTGCCAGCAGCTTTGCGGGATCGAACGTTGGGGAGCTGTTTTTT.

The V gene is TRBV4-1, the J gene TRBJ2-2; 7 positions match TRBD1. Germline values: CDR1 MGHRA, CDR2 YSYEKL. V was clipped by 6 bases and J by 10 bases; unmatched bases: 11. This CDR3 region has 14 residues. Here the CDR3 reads CASRLGGQGEELFF. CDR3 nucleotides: TGCGCCAGCAGACTAGGGGGCCAGGGCGAGGAGCTGTTTTTT.

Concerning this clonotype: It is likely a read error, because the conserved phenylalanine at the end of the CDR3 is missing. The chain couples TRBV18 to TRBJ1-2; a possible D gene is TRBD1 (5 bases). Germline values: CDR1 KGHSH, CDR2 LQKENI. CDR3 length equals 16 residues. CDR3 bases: TGTGCCAGCTCACTTACTCTGGGAGAGAGGGACTATGACTACACCATC. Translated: CASSLTLGERDYDYTI.

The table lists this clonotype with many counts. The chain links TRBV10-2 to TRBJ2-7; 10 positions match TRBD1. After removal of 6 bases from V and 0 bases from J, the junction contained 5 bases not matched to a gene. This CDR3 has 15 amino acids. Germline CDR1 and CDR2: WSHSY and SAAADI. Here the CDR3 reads CASRRGQGISYEQYF. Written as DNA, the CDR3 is TGCGCCAGCAGAAGGGGACAGGGGATCTCCTACGAGCAGTACTTC.

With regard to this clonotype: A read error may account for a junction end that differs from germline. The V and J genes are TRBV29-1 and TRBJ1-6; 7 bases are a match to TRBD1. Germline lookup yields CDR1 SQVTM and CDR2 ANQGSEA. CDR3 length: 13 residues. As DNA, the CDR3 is TGCAGCGCTGCGACAGGGCCGACTTCACCCATCCACTTT. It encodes CSAATGPTSPIHF. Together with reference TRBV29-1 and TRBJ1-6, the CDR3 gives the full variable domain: SAVISQKPSRDICQRGTSLTIQCQVDSQVTMMFWYRQQPGQSLTLIATANQGSEATYESGFVIDKFPISRPNLTFSTLTVSNMSPEDSSIYLCSAATGPTSPIHFGNGTRLTVT.

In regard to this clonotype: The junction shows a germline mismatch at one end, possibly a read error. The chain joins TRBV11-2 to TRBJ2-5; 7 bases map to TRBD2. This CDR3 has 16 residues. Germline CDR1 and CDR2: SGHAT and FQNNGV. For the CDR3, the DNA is TGTGTCAGCAGTCAAACTACTGACGGGGGGAAAGAGAGCCAGTACTTC. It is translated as CVSSQTTDGGKESQYF.

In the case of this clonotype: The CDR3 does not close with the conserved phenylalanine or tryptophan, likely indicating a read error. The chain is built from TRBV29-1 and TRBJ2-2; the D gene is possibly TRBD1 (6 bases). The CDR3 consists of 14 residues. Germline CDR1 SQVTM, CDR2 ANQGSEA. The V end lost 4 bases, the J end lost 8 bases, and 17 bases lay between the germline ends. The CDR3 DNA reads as TGCAGCGTTGGAGAACAGGGTGGAGCAGGGGAGCTGTTTTTG. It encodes CSVGEQGGAGELFL.

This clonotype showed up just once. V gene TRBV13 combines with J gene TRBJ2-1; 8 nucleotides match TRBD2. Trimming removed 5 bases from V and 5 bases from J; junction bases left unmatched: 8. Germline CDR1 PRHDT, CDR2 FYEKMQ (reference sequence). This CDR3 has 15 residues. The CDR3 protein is CASSHLGRGDNEQFF. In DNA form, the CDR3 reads TGTGCCAGCAGCCACCTGGGGCGGGGGGACAATGAGCAGTTCTTC.

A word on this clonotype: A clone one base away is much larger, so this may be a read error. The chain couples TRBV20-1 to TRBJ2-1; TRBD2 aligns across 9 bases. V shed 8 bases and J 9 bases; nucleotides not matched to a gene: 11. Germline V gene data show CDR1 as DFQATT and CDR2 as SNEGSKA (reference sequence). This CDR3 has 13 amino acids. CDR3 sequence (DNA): TGCAGTTCTGGCGGGAGGGCCTTGGTTGAGCAGTTCTTC. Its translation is CSSGGRALVEQFF.

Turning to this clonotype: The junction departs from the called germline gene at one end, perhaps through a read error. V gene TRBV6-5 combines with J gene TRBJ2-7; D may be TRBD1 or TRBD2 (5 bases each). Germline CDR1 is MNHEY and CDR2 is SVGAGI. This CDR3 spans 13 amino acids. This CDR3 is CVSSYSGGDEQYF. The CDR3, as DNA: TGTGTCAGCAGTTACTCTGGGGGTGACGAGCAGTACTTC.

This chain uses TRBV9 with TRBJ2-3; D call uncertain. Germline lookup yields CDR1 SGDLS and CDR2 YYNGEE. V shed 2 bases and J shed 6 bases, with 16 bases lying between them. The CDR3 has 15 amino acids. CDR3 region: CASSVLAGLGDTQYF. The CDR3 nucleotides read TGTGCCAGCAGCGTTTTAGCAGGTCTTGGCGATACGCAGTATTTT.

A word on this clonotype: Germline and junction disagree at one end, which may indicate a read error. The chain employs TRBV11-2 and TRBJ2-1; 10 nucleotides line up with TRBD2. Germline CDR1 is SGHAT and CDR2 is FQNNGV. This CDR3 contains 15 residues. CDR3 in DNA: TGTGCCAACAGCCCCCAGCGGGAGGGATTGTGTGAGCAGTTCTTT. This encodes CANSPQREGLCEQFF.

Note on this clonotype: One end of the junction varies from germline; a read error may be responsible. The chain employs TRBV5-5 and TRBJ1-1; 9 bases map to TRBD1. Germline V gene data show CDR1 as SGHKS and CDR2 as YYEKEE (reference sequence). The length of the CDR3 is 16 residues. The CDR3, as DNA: TGTGCCAGCAGCTTGGCCATGGGGACAGGGAGGACTGGAGCTTTCTTT. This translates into CASSLAMGTGRTGAFF.

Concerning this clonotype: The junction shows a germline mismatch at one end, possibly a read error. The CDR3 loop reads CASSYSKVRDQPQHF. CDR3 in DNA: TGTGCCAGCAGTTACTCGAAGGTCAGGGATCAGCCTCAGCATTTT. The V and J genes are TRBV6-5 and TRBJ1-5, with a tentative D call TRBD1 (5 bases). In germline, CDR1 is MNHEY, CDR2 SVGAGI. This CDR3 spans 15 amino acids.

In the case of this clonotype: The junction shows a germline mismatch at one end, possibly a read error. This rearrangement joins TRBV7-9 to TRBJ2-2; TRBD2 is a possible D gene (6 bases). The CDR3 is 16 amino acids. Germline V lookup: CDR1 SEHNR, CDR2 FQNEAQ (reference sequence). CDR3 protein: CASNLTGSGDTGELLF. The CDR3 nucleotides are TGTGCCAGCAACTTAACCGGGAGCGGTGACACCGGGGAGCTGCTTTTT.